The sequence of this T cell receptor (beta chain) was determined in a study of blood T cell repertoires in COVID-19. About the research overall: Sites in the United States, Italy and Spain provided acute and convalescent COVID-19 samples. PBMCs, B-cell-depleted T cells, or T cells were the source of the cDNA or gDNA that made up the material.

Original data processing: Amplification with reference gene primers provided the estimates of nucleated cell counts. Assay: immunoSEQ multiplex PCR; the TCRdb copy retains only in-frame clones and omits some. The DNA gave D and trimming, while V, J and clone size come from that table. Here the sample spans approximately 70,000 clones, 76% being singletons. Germline V gives CDR1 LNHDA, CDR2 SQIVND (reference sequence). Trimming removed 8 bases from V and 0 bases from J; junction bases left unmatched: 2. CDR3 size: 15 residues. Seattle's cohort entered during active infection and was followed longitudinally.

This TCR was sampled from a man between 60 and 70 years old with COVID-19, enrolled during active disease. Source material: peripheral blood. The gene calls are TRBV19 and TRBJ2-6; the match to TRBD2 covers 9 bases. The CDR3 DNA is TGTGCCAGTGCGGGAGGGGGCTCTGGGGCCAACGTCCTGACTTTC. Protein product: CASAGGGSGANVLTF. The whole variable domain, filled in from reference TRBV19 and TRBJ2-6, reads DGGITQSPKYLFRKEGQNVTLSCEQNLNHDAMYWYRQDPGQGLRLIYYSQIVNDFQKGDIAEGYSVSREKKESFPLTVTSAQKNPTAFYLCASAGGGSGANVLTFGAGSRLTVL.